The 28 T cell receptor beta chains presented below share a single source sample, sequenced in a study of T cell changes during pregnancy in multiple sclerosis. Sequenced by immunoSEQ multiplex PCR; TCRdb stores in-frame clones only, minus some. The sample lists around 48,000 clones, roughly nine tenths seen once, with approximately 3% in the top ten. Sequenced material: CD8+ T cells from peripheral blood mononuclear cells, taken before pregnancy. All receptors come from a female donor with multiple sclerosis, enrolled in a pregnancy study.

The CDR3 loop is CASSGQGPYNEQFF. CDR3 in DNA: TGTGCCAGCAGCGGACAGGGGCCCTACAATGAGCAGTTCTTC. The chain joins TRBV9 to TRBJ2-1; 8 bases align to TRBD1. CDR3 size: 14 residues. The V gene's germline CDR1 is SGDLS and CDR2 YYNGEE. V shed 3 bases and J 2 bases; nucleotides not matched to a gene: 1.

In this sample, this clone turned up once. The chain uses TRBV5-6 and TRBJ2-1; tentatively, D is TRBD1 (5 bases). This CDR3 has 15 amino acids. Germline CDR1 and CDR2: SGHDT and YYEEEE. Deletions cut 1 base from V and 1 base from J, with 9 bases between. The CDR3 coding sequence is TGTGCCAGCAGCTTGAGCCCAGGGTCCTACAATGAGCAGTTCTTC. Its protein is CASSLSPGSYNEQFF.

J is TRBJ2-1 and V is TRBV10-3; 10 bases match TRBD2. Germline V lookup: CDR1 ENHRY, CDR2 SYGVKD. J lost 4 bases, V lost 8 bases, and 2 bases had no gene match. The CDR3 has 13 amino acids. The CDR3 DNA is TGTGCCATCGGGACTAGCGATTACAATGAGCAGTTCTTC. It translates to CAIGTSDYNEQFF.

V gene TRBV7-9 combines with J gene TRBJ1-4, with TRBD1 identical over 8 bases. This CDR3 has 15 amino acids. Germline V gives CDR1 SEHNR, CDR2 FQNEAQ (reference sequence). V was clipped by 5 bases and J by 7 bases; unmatched bases: 9. CDR3 residues: CASSPGTGGGEKLFF. CDR3 coding DNA: TGTGCCAGCAGCCCTGGGACAGGAGGAGGTGAAAAACTGTTTTTT.

This chain joins TRBV6-1 and TRBJ2-7; D is unclear. The V gene's germline CDR1 is MNHNS and CDR2 SASEGT. The CDR3 totals 14 residues. V dropped 2 bases and J dropped 0 bases, with 8 bases sitting between them. CDR3 coding DNA: TGTGCCAGCAGTGAACCCGGGTCCTCCTACGAGCAGTACTTC. Protein: CASSEPGSSYEQYF.

The chain joins TRBV5-6 to TRBJ2-7; 7 positions agree with TRBD1. Unmatched junction bases numbered 13, after V lost 5 bases and J lost 2 bases. CDR1 is SGHDT, CDR2 YYEEEE, per germline. There are 16 residues in the CDR3. The CDR3 spells CASRTTGSSDTYEQYF. CDR3 bases: TGTGCCAGCAGAACGACAGGGAGCTCAGATACCTACGAGCAGTACTTC. Filled out from reference TRBV5-6 and TRBJ2-7, the complete variable domain reads DAGVTQSPTHLIKTRGQQVTLRCSPKSGHDTVSWYQQALGQGPQFIFQYYEEEERQRGNFPDRFSGHQFPNYSSELNVNALLLGDSALYLCASRTTGSSDTYEQYFGPGTRLTVT.

The chain joins TRBV4-3 to TRBJ1-4; possible D gene TRBD1, 5 bases. Trimming cost V 1 base and J 5 bases, with 11 bases left between them. The CDR3 is made up of 15 amino acids. Germline V gene sequence: CDR1 LGHNA, CDR2 YSLEER. CDR3 sequence: CASSQAGGRNEKLFF. The CDR3 coding sequence is TGCGCCAGCAGCCAAGCGGGGGGGAGGAATGAAAAACTGTTTTTT.

This chain joins TRBV21-1 and TRBJ2-5; the table's D call of TRBD2 was not tested on the DNA. TRBV21-1 is a documented pseudogene. The CDR3 has 17 residues. DNA for the CDR3: TGTGCCAGCAGCAAAGGTACGGAATCCCTTGCGGAAGAGACCCAGTACTTC. It yields the protein CASSKGTESLAEETQYF.

V gene TRBV7-2 combines with J gene TRBJ1-5, with TRBD1 matching over 8 bases. Trimming removed 1 base from V and 7 bases from J; junction bases left unmatched: 3. The CDR3 has 14 amino acids. CDR1 is SGHTA, CDR2 FQGNSA, per germline. The CDR3 sequence is CASSLEDREQPQHF. CDR3 nucleotides: TGTGCCAGCAGCTTAGAGGACAGGGAACAGCCCCAGCATTTT.

This clone appeared a single time. The chain links TRBV9 to TRBJ2-7, with TRBD2 as a possible D gene (5 bases). Germline lookup yields CDR1 SGDLS and CDR2 YYNGEE. The CDR3 contains 16 residues. Trimming left V 0 bases short and J 3 bases short, with 16 bases between. The CDR3 DNA sequence: TGTGCCAGCAGCGTAGCTACGAGGGCCCCAAGCTACGAGCAGTACTTC. Translated, it gives CASSVATRAPSYEQYF. The full variable domain, in which reference TRBV9 and TRBJ2-7 provide the parts outside the CDR3, is DSGVTQTPKHLITATGQRVTLRCSPRSGDLSVYWYQQSLDQGLQFLIQYYNGEERAKGNILERFSAQQFPDLHSELNLSSLELGDSALYFCASSVATRAPSYEQYFGPGTRLTVT.

The V gene is TRBV9, the J gene TRBJ1-4, with D uncertain. Trimming removed 4 bases from V and 7 bases from J, with 8 bases in between. The germline V gene has CDR1 SGDLS and CDR2 YYNGEE. This CDR3 contains 12 residues. CDR3 protein: CASSSAGEKLFF. The CDR3 coding sequence is TGTGCCAGCAGCTCTGCGGGTGAAAAACTGTTTTTT. The full variable domain, completed using reference TRBV9 and TRBJ1-4, is DSGVTQTPKHLITATGQRVTLRCSPRSGDLSVYWYQQSLDQGLQFLIQYYNGEERAKGNILERFSAQQFPDLHSELNLSSLELGDSALYFCASSSAGEKLFFGSGTQLSVL.

This sequence joins TRBV6-4 and TRBJ2-3, with D possibly matching TRBD2 (5 bases). CDR3 length equals 16 residues. V lost 5 bases, J lost 2 bases, and 17 bases lay in between. Germline CDR1 reads MRHNA; CDR2 reads SNTAGT. CDR3 region: CASSPTPTRPTDTQYF. DNA for the CDR3: TGTGCCAGCAGTCCTACTCCTACTAGACCCACAGATACGCAGTATTTT.

The count of this clone is one. DNA for the CDR3: TGTGCCAGCACACCTCTAGCGGGGACCTACAATGAGCAGTTCTTC. Protein sequence: CASTPLAGTYNEQFF. J is TRBJ2-1 and V is TRBV6-6; 9 bases map to TRBD2. The CDR3 has 15 residues. From germline, CDR1 is MNHNY and CDR2 SVGAGI (reference sequence). With 7 bases clipped from V and 2 bases from J, the junction kept 6 bases outside the gene matches.

The DNA for the CDR3 is TGTGCCAGCAGCGGAGGCCCCCTGGGCGAGCAGTACTTC. Protein: CASSGGPLGEQYF. This sequence joins TRBV5-6 and TRBJ2-7; D possibly corresponds to TRBD2 (5 bases). This CDR3 is built from 13 residues. V was shortened by 4 bases and J by 6 bases, with 14 bases between the two germline ends. The germline V gene has CDR1 SGHDT and CDR2 YYEEEE.

J is TRBJ1-1 and V is TRBV4-3, with 8 bases identical to TRBD1. Unmatched junction bases numbered 3, after V lost 6 bases and J lost 3 bases. Germline V CDR1 and CDR2: LGHNA, YSLEER. This CDR3 has 13 amino acids. Written as DNA, the CDR3 is TGCGCCAGCAGTCAGGACAGGGACACTGAAGCTTTCTTT. Translated, it gives CASSQDRDTEAFF.

The rearrangement uses TRBV29-1 and TRBJ2-3; 7 nucleotides agree with TRBD2. Trimming took 6 bases from V and 4 from J; bases not matched to a gene: 10. The CDR3 sequence is 14 residues long. In germline, CDR1 is SQVTM, CDR2 ANQGSEA. In nucleotides, the CDR3 is TGCAGCGTCCTACTAGCGATCGACGCAGATACGCAGTATTTT. This codes for CSVLLAIDADTQYF.

The chain employs TRBV4-1 and TRBJ2-7; D not resolved. The V gene lost 0 bases and the J gene lost 3 bases, with 3 bases spanning the gap. This CDR3 region has 12 residues. CDR1 is MGHRA, CDR2 YSYEKL, per germline. The CDR3: CASSQDVYEQYF. The CDR3 DNA follows: TGCGCCAGCAGCCAAGACGTCTACGAGCAGTACTTC.

This chain connects TRBV27 to TRBJ1-2; no clear D gene. The CDR3 extends over 11 amino acids. Germline V CDR1 and CDR2: MNHEY, SMNVEV (reference sequence). V lost 10 bases to trimming and J lost 3 bases, with 9 bases between them. CDR3 sequence reads: CATRSYYGYTF. Here the CDR3 DNA reads TGTGCCACCCGGTCCTACTATGGCTACACCTTC.

CDR3 sequence reads: CASSPPVKGAGNTIYF. The CDR3, as DNA: TGTGCCAGCAGCCCTCCCGTCAAAGGGGCTGGAAACACCATATATTTT. The J gene is TRBJ1-3, the V gene TRBV5-5; D is possibly TRBD1 (5 bases). Germline CDR1 SGHKS, CDR2 YYEKEE (reference sequence). The CDR3 contains 16 residues. V lost 4 bases and J 2 bases, leaving 16 bases between the germline ends. The full variable domain, rest sourced from reference TRBV5-5 and TRBJ1-3, is DAGVTQSPTHLIKTRGQQVTLRCSPISGHKSVSWYQQVLGQGPQFIFQYYEKEERGRGNFPDRFSARQFPNYSSELNVNALLLGDSALYLCASSPPVKGAGNTIYFGEGSWLTVV.

V usage is TRBV2 and J usage is TRBJ1-1; 8 bases are shared with TRBD1. The CDR3 sequence is 15 residues long. Per germline, CDR1 SNHLY and CDR2 FYNNEI. The V segment lost 11 bases and the J segment 4 bases; nucleotides outside the gene matches: 15. DNA of the CDR3: TGTGCCGTCCTAACCGCGGCACAGGGGGGCACTGAAGCTTTCTTT. Translation: CAVLTAAQGGTEAFF.

J is TRBJ2-7 and V is TRBV10-3; 7 bases agree with TRBD1. Germline lookup yields CDR1 ENHRY and CDR2 SYGVKD. With V trimmed by 6 bases and J by 1 base, 6 bases remained unmatched. The CDR3 spans 14 residues. The CDR3 region is CAIRDPDRSYEQYF. DNA for the CDR3: TGTGCCATCAGGGACCCGGACAGGTCCTACGAGCAGTACTTC.

V is TRBV4-2 and J is TRBJ1-1; 10 bases line up with TRBD1. The CDR3 covers 14 residues. V trimming: 1 base; J trimming: 10 bases; junction bases outside the gene matches: 6. Germline loops: CDR1 LGHNA, CDR2 YNFKEQ. For the CDR3, the DNA is TGTGCCAGCAGCCAAGCCCACGACAGGGGGCCAGCTTTCTTT. Amino acids: CASSQAHDRGPAFF.

The chain recombines TRBV27 with TRBJ1-1; D gene ambiguous. Trimming stripped 7 bases from V and 0 bases from J, with 12 bases between. The germline gives CDR1 MNHEY, CDR2 SMNVEV (reference sequence). The CDR3 is 14 residues long. The CDR3 DNA reads TGTGCCAGCACCCCCCGGTTCATGAACACTGAAGCTTTCTTT. Translated, it gives CASTPRFMNTEAFF.

This chain connects TRBV2 to TRBJ2-1, with TRBD2 identical over 7 bases. With V trimmed by 6 bases and J by 0 bases, 8 bases remained unmatched. The CDR3 totals 16 residues. The V gene's germline CDR1 is SNHLY and CDR2 FYNNEI. The chain's CDR3 is CASRGSSGSSYNEQFF. DNA for the CDR3: TGTGCCAGCAGGGGATCTAGCGGTAGCTCCTACAATGAGCAGTTCTTC.

The chain carries TRBV7-2 and TRBJ2-5; TRBD1 might be the D (6 bases). CDR1 is SGHTA and CDR2 is FQGNSA in the germline V gene. Trimming took 1 base from V and 4 from J, leaving 10 bases between them. The CDR3 consists of 14 residues. The CDR3 loop reads CASSLGGLGETQYF. CDR3 sequence (DNA): TGTGCCAGCAGCTTAGGGGGGCTAGGAGAGACCCAGTACTTC. The full variable domain, in which reference TRBV7-2 and TRBJ2-5 provide the parts outside the CDR3, is GAGVSQSPSNKVTEKGKDVELRCDPISGHTALYWYRQSLGQGLEFLIYFQGNSAPDKSGLPSDRFSAERTGGSVSTLTIQRTQQEDSAVYLCASSLGGLGETQYFGPGTRLLVL.

This clone was seen once. V is TRBV9 and J is TRBJ2-3, with D maybe TRBD1 (6 bases). CDR3 size: 14 residues. Germline V lookup: CDR1 SGDLS, CDR2 YYNGEE. V lost 0 bases and J 6 bases, leaving 11 bases between the germline ends. In DNA, the CDR3 is TGTGCCAGCAGCGTAGGGGACATAGGGGATACGCAGTATTTT. Residues: CASSVGDIGDTQYF.

The chain recombines TRBV25-1 with TRBJ2-2, with 13 nucleotides matching TRBD2. J was trimmed by 5 bases and V by 4 bases; bases with no gene match: 4. The CDR3 contains 16 residues. The germline gives CDR1 MGHDK, CDR2 SYGVNS. The CDR3 DNA is TGTGCCAGCAGTGGACTAGCGGGGGGAAGGACCGGGGAGCTGTTTTTT. Its translation: CASSGLAGGRTGELFF.

V gene TRBV4-3 combines with J gene TRBJ1-2; 11 bases match TRBD1. Trimming removed 0 bases from V and 0 bases from J; junction bases left unmatched: 3. The CDR3 has 17 residues. Germline CDR1 reads LGHNA; CDR2 reads YSLEER. The CDR3 coding sequence is TGCGCCAGCAGCCAAGATAGGACAGGGGGCTCTAACTATGGCTACACCTTC. It yields the protein CASSQDRTGGSNYGYTF.